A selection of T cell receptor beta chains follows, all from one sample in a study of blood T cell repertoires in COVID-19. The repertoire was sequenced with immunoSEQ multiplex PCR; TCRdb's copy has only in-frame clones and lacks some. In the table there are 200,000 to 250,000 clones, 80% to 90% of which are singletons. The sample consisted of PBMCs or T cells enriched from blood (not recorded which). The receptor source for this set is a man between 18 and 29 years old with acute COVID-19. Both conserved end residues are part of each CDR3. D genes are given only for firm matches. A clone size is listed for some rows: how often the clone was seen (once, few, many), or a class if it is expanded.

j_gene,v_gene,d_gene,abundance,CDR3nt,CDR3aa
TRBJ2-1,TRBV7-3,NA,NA,TGTGCCAGCAGCTTTGGCCTTTACAATGAGCAGTTCTTC,CASSFGLYNEQFF
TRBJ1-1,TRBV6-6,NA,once,TGTGCCAGCATCGGCCACCTTTTGAGGGACACTGAAGCTTTCTTT,CASIGHLLRDTEAFF
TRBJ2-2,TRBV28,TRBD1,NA,TGTGCCAGCAGCCAACAGGGGTGGTACACCGGGGAGCTGTTTTTT,CASSQQGWYTGELFF
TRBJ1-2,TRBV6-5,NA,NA,TGTGCCAGCAGTTACTCGGGACCCCCAGCGGGCTATGGCTACACCTTC,CASSYSGPPAGYGYTF
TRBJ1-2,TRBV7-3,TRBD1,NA,TGTGCCACCGGGGACAGGGATTATGGCTACACCTTC,CATGDRDYGYTF
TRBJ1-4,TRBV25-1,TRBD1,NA,TGTGCCAGCAGTCAAAACAGGGGGAGCCAAACAACTAATGAAAAACTGTTTTTT,CASSQNRGSQTTNEKLFF
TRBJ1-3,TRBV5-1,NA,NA,TGCGCCAGCAGCGGGCACTCTGGAAACACCATATATTTT,CASSGHSGNTIYF
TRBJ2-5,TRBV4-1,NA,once,TGCGCCAGCATGCGAGGAGCAGGGACACAAGAGACCCAGTACTTC,CASMRGAGTQETQYF
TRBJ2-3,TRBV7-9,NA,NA,TGTGCCAGCAGGACTCCCACTAGCACAGATACGCAGTATTTT,CASRTPTSTDTQYF
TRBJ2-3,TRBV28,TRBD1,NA,TGTGCCAGCAGTTCCGGGACAGGGTACACAGATACGCAGTATTTT,CASSSGTGYTDTQYF
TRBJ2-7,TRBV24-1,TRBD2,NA,TGTGCCACCAGCCTTAGCGGGGGAACCTACGAGCAGTACTTC,CATSLSGGTYEQYF
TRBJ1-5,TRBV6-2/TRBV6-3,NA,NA,TGTGCCAGCAGTTTCCTCCCCGACTCCAATCAGCCCCAGCATTTT,CASSFLPDSNQPQHF
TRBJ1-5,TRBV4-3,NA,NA,TGCGCCAGCAGCCAAAATGGGGCCGCCAAGCACATTTTGCCCCAGCATTTT,CASSQNGAAKHILPQHF
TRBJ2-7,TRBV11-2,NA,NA,TGTGCCAGCAGCATTCTAAGTAGGCCGACAAAGCAGTACTTC,CASSILSRPTKQYF
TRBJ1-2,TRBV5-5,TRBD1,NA,TGTGCCAGCAGCTTGGGACAGGGGGCTATCTATGGCTACACCTTC,CASSLGQGAIYGYTF
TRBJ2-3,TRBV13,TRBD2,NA,TGTGCCAGCAGCCCCAGAGCGGGGTTCACAGATACGCAGTATTTT,CASSPRAGFTDTQYF
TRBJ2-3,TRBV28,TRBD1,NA,TGTGCCAGCAGTTTCAGAGGGGGCGACGCAGATACGGAGTATTTT,CASSFRGGDADTEYF
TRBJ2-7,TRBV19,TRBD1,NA,TGTGCCAGTAGTATACAATCGACAGGGTGGCTGTCCGAGCAGTACTTC,CASSIQSTGWLSEQYF
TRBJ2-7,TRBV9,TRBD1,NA,TGTGCCAGCAGCGCTACAGGGGGGTTCGAGCAGTACTTC,CASSATGGFEQYF
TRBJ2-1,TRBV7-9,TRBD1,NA,TGTGCCAGCAGCCCCGGGACAGACCTCAATGAGCAGTTCTTC,CASSPGTDLNEQFF
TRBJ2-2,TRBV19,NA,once,TGTGCCAGTAGTATACAGTCGAACACCGGGGAGCTGTTTTTT,CASSIQSNTGELFF
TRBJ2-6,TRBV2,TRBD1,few,TGTGCCAGCAGTGAACCGGGACAGGCCCCTGGGGCCAACGTCCTGACTTTC,CASSEPGQAPGANVLTF
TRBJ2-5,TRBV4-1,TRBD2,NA,TGCGCCAGCAGCCAGCACTTCAGGACTAGCAGAGAAGAGACCCAGTACTTC,CASSQHFRTSREETQYF
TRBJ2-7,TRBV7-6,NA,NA,TGTGCCAGCAGCCAGGGTACCTACGAGCAGTACTTC,CASSQGTYEQYF
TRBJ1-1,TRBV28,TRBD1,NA,TGTGCCAGCAGTCCGGGACAGGCGAACACTGAAGCTTTCTTT,CASSPGQANTEAFF
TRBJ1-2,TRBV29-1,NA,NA,TGCAGCGTGCGGCCAGGGGCGACTGGCTACACCTTC,CSVRPGATGYTF
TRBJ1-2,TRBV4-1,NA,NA,TGCGCCAGCAGCCAAGTGGTGTTGGGGCATGGCTACACCTTC,CASSQVVLGHGYTF
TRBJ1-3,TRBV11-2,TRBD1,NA,TGTGCCAGCTCGATTCAGGGGGCAGGAAACACCATATATTTT,CASSIQGAGNTIYF
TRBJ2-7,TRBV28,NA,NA,TGTGCCAGCAGTCGCACAGCGGGCGCCTCCTACGAGCAGTACTTC,CASSRTAGASYEQYF
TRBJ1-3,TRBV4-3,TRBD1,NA,TGCGCCAGCTCCATAGACAGGGGAACTGGAAACACCATATATTTT,CASSIDRGTGNTIYF
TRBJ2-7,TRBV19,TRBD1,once,TGTGCCACGTCCGGGACAGTGACCTACGAGCAGTACTTC,CATSGTVTYEQYF
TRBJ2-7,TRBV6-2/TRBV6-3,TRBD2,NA,TGTGCCAGCAGTTACGGATCGGGAGGGAGGTACGAGCAGTACTTC,CASSYGSGGRYEQYF
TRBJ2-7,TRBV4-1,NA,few,TGCGCCAGCAGCCTCCTAGCGGGACAGGACGAGCAGTACTTC,CASSLLAGQDEQYF
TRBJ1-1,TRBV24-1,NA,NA,TGTGCCACCTCGGGGGGCACCCGAGGTGACACTGAAGCTTTCTTT,CATSGGTRGDTEAFF
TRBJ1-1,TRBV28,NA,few,TGTGCCAGCAGTTTAAAGGCAGGGATGAACACTGAAGCTTTCTTT,CASSLKAGMNTEAFF
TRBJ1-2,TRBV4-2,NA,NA,TGTGCCAGCAGCCAAGGGGCAGGGGAGGGCTACACCTTC,CASSQGAGEGYTF
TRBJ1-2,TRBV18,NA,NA,TGTGCCAGCTCACCCGATCAGGTCAGGGCAGACTATGGCTACACCTTC,CASSPDQVRADYGYTF
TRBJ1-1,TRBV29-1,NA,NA,TGCAGCGTTGCACAGGCTATGAACACTGAAGCTTTCTTT,CSVAQAMNTEAFF
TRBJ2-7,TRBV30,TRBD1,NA,TGTGCCTGGGACACAGGGGGATGGTACGAGCAGTACTTC,CAWDTGGWYEQYF
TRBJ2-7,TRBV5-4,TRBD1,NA,TGTGCCAGCAGCTTCGGCTCAGGACAGGGATACTACGAGCAGTACTTC,CASSFGSGQGYYEQYF
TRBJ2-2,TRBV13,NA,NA,TGTGCCAGCAGCTTAGGGGGGCGCAACACCGGGGAGCTGTTTTTT,CASSLGGRNTGELFF
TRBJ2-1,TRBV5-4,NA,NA,TGTGCCAGCAGCTTGGGAGGGTATGAGCAGTTCTTC,CASSLGGYEQFF
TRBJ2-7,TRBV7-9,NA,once,TGTGCCAGCAACCTGGGGGTGGCGGGAAGAGGGGAGCAGTACTTC,CASNLGVAGRGEQYF